These 24 T cell receptor beta chains originate from one sample sequenced in a study of tumor-infiltrating lymphocytes in primary liver carcinoma (dated by TCRdb to 2016 to 2017). For sequencing, an Illumina HiSeq 2500 was employed. Starting from about 500 ng total RNA, TCRbeta-specific cDNA was produced by reverse transcription with a constant-region primer and ProtoScript II reverse transcriptase. Construction of the TCRbeta libraries relied on three nested rounds of multiplex PCR, following a slightly modified ARM-PCR procedure. Multiplex TRBV1-TRBV30 forward primers and a Cbeta reverse primer were used in the first two PCR rounds, each of which was run for around 10 cycles. The public reads were run again by TCRdb, first through fastp at Q25 and then through MiXCR, and only productive beta chains were kept. Duplicate CDR3 protein sequences are folded into a single record with the most common DNA and genes. Within this sample are some 200,000 distinct CDR3 sequences, with approximately 65% of them counted one time only. The ten largest clones take up around 7.1% of the sample.

Blood RNA was extracted from unsorted whole blood with TRIzol reagent; germline DNA came from the DNeasy Blood & Tissue kit. The sequencing input was peripheral blood. All receptors come from a woman between 55 and 75 years old with primary liver carcinoma and hepatitis B virus infection.

Turning to this clonotype: One junction end disagrees with the germline gene, perhaps due to a read error. The chain employs TRBV11-2 and TRBJ2-2, with no clear D. The CDR3 spans 15 residues. Germline CDR1 SGHAT, CDR2 FQNNGV. CDR3 sequence reads: CASNWALSGTGELFF. DNA for the CDR3: TGTGCTAGCAACTGGGCCCTGTCCGGCACCGGGGAGCTGTTTTTT. The whole variable domain, filled in from reference TRBV11-2 and TRBJ2-2, reads EAGVAQSPRYKIIEKRQSVAFWCNPISGHATLYWYQQILGQGPKLLIQFQNNGVVDDSQLPKDRFSAERLKGVDSTLKIQPAKLEDSAVYLCASNWALSGTGELFFGEGSRLTVL.

With regard to this clonotype: The conserved final phenylalanine or tryptophan is absent from the CDR3, which likely points to a read error. It is unclear where the CDR3 begins or ends on the DNA, so no DNA is shown, and the CDR3 is as TCRdb lists it. V is TRBV11-2 and J is TRBJ2-3; the D call TRBD1 from the table was never checked on the DNA. Termini included, the CDR3 measures 14 amino acids. The germline V gene encodes CDR1 SGHAT and CDR2 FQNNGV. This CDR3 reads CASSLDRVIDTRYL.

V gene TRBV29-1 combines with J gene TRBJ1-1, with a possible D match to TRBD1 (5 bases). The V gene's germline CDR1 is SQVTM and CDR2 ANQGSEA. The V gene lost 7 bases and the J gene lost 5 bases, with 11 bases spanning the gap. The CDR3 covers 11 residues. CDR3 sequence (DNA): TGCAGCGGGGGGGTGGGGACTGAAGCTTTCTTT. Its protein is CSGGVGTEAFF.

The rearrangement links TRBV28 to TRBJ1-2; 7 positions match TRBD1. This CDR3 spans 14 amino acids. The germline V gene has CDR1 MDHEN and CDR2 SYDVKM. Trimming at V came to 3 bases and at J to 6 bases, leaving 7 bases not matched to a gene. CDR3 bases: TGTGCCAGCAGTTTCGTTGGGCAGGGGGATGGCTACACCTTC. Its translation is CASSFVGQGDGYTF.

A word on this clonotype: One base away lies a much larger clone, so this may be a sequencing read error. The CDR3 DNA reads TGCCCCAGCAGCCAAGGTCTAAACACTGAAGCTTTCTTT. This encodes CPSSQGLNTEAFF. The V and J genes are TRBV4-1 and TRBJ1-1, with unresolved D. From germline, CDR1 is MGHRA and CDR2 YSYEKL. The CDR3 is made up of 13 amino acids.

Regarding this clonotype: One end of the junction does not line up with germline, which may come from a read error. V and J are TRBV6-5 and TRBJ2-2; perhaps TRBD2 as D (6 bases). Germline V gene data show CDR1 as MNHEY and CDR2 as SVGAGI. This CDR3 is built from 16 residues. Written as DNA, the CDR3 is TGCGCCAGCAGTCTGGACGGGGGTGGGGACACCGGGGAGCTGTTTTTT. Translating gives CASSLDGGGDTGELFF.

This clonotype came up many times. CDR3 nucleotide sequence: TGCGCCAGCAGCCAAGAAGGGAGACAGTCAAATTCACCCCTCCACTTT. Its translation is CASSQEGRQSNSPLHF. The chain carries TRBV4-1 and TRBJ1-6, with a tentative D call TRBD1 (5 bases). Germline V gene sequence: CDR1 MGHRA, CDR2 YSYEKL. The germline V and J ends were trimmed by 0 bases and 7 bases, with 13 bases remaining between them. The CDR3 covers 16 residues.

Concerning this clonotype: One junction end does not reproduce the germline sequence, and a read error may be involved. V gene TRBV11-2 combines with J gene TRBJ2-5, with a possible D match to TRBD2 (6 bases). The length of the CDR3 is 14 residues. Germline V gene data show CDR1 as SGHAT and CDR2 as FQNNGV. The CDR3 DNA reads as TGTGCCAGCAGCTTAGCGGAGACACGGGAGATCCAGTACTTC. Protein: CASSLAETREIQYF.

Concerning this clonotype: A read error may explain this, as a much larger clone is one base away. V and J are TRBV12-3 or TRBV12-4 and TRBJ2-7; weak D call: TRBD2 (6 bases). The CDR3 covers 15 residues. V was shortened by 3 bases and J by 0 bases, with 12 bases between the two germline ends. DNA of the CDR3: TGTGCCAGCAGTTTGGCGGGGAGGAGCTCCTACGAGCAGTACTTC. It translates to CASSLAGRSSYEQYF.

The chain carries TRBV5-1 and TRBJ1-1; perhaps TRBD1 as D (6 bases). This CDR3 is 14 amino acids long. CDR1 SGHRS and CDR2 YFSETQ come from the germline V gene. Between the trimmed V and J ends, which lost 0 bases and 7 bases, there was a span of 13 bases. CDR3 loop: CASSLVGAGVEAFF. The CDR3 DNA follows: TGCGCCAGCAGCTTGGTCGGGGCAGGGGTTGAAGCTTTCTTT. Full variable domain (rest looked up from reference TRBV5-1 and TRBJ1-1): KAGVTQTPRYLIKTRGQQVTLSCSPISGHRSVSWYQQTPGQGLQFLFEYFSETQRNKGNFPGRFSGRQFSNSRSEMNVSTLELGDSALYLCASSLVGAGVEAFFGQGTRLTVV.

Remarks on this clonotype: A read error is possible here, since a much larger clone lies one base away. V gene TRBV6-1 combines with J gene TRBJ2-5, with 7 nucleotides matching TRBD1. The CDR3 is 17 amino acids. V gave up 1 base and J gave up 5 bases; unmatched junction bases: 13. Per the germline V gene, CDR1 is MNHNS and CDR2 is SASEGT. DNA for the CDR3: TGTGCCAGCAGTGAAGGGTTCCTGAGGGGGCCCAAGGAGACCCAGTACTTC. Its protein product is CASSEGFLRGPKETQYF.

The chain combines TRBV11-2 with TRBJ1-1, with D possibly being TRBD1 (5 bases). CDR1 SGHAT and CDR2 FQNNGV come from the germline V gene. This CDR3 region has 20 residues. Trimming took 5 bases from V and 7 from J, leaving 35 bases between them. In DNA, the CDR3 is TGTGCCAGCAGCCCACATGAGCACGGACACCTTCGATTTTGGGGCTATGAAGCTTTCTTT. It translates to CASSPHEHGHLRFWGYEAFF.

This clonotype was seen repeatedly, ten times or more. V gene TRBV4-1 combines with J gene TRBJ1-2; D gene ambiguous. V lost 0 bases to trimming and J lost 8 bases, with 10 bases between them. The CDR3 totals 13 residues. Germline assignment: CDR1 MGHRA and CDR2 YSYEKL. CDR3: CASSQDGYEGYTF. CDR3 DNA: TGCGCCAGCAGCCAAGACGGGTATGAGGGCTACACCTTC.

This chain uses TRBV28 with TRBJ1-5, with D possibly matching TRBD1 (5 bases). Germline values: CDR1 MDHEN, CDR2 SYDVKM. Trimming took 0 bases from V and 2 from J, leaving 11 bases between them. The CDR3 covers 16 residues. The CDR3 here is CASSLWQGRGNQPQHF. CDR3 sequence (DNA): TGTGCCAGCAGTTTATGGCAGGGTAGGGGCAATCAGCCCCAGCATTTT.

About this clonotype: This clone may be a read error of a much larger clone one base away. This chain connects TRBV6-2 or TRBV6-3 to TRBJ2-1; D ambiguous. The germline V gene encodes CDR1 MNHEY and CDR2 SVGEGT. CDR3 length equals 14 residues. Trimming removed 7 bases at V and 11 bases at J, with 21 bases between. DNA for the CDR3: TGTGCCAGCATCACGGGTCCAGTGAGCCGTAAGCAGTTCTTC. Protein: CASITGPVSRKQFF.

To note about this clonotype: One base away lies a much larger clone, so this may be a sequencing read error. The V call is TRBV29-1, the J call TRBJ2-3; 9 positions match TRBD2. Germline-derived CDR1 and CDR2 are SQVTM and ANQGSEA. J was trimmed by 4 bases and V by 5 bases; bases with no gene match: 13. The CDR3 covers 16 residues. The CDR3 nucleotides read TGCAGCGTTCAGGGACTAGCATTCATTCGCGCAGATACGCAGTATTTT. It translates to CSVQGLAFIRADTQYF.

The sample holds many counts of this clonotype. The chain combines TRBV29-1 with TRBJ2-2; the D is unclear. Germline CDR1 and CDR2: SQVTM and ANQGSEA. The CDR3 is 13 residues long. Trimming left V 8 bases short and J 1 base short, with 11 bases between. The CDR3 spells CSFKPGNTGELFF. The CDR3 bases are TGCAGCTTCAAACCAGGGAACACCGGGGAGCTGTTTTTT.

On this clonotype itself: A junction boundary mismatches the germline segment, possibly from a read error. V and J are TRBV28 and TRBJ2-7; D is undetermined. CDR3 length: 12 amino acids. In germline, CDR1 is MDHEN, CDR2 SYDVKM. The CDR3 bases are TGTGCCTGCAGTTTGGGTAGGCCCGAGCAGTACTTC. Its translation is CACSLGRPEQYF. Filled out from reference TRBV28 and TRBJ2-7, the complete variable domain reads DVKVTQSSRYLVKRTGEKVFLECVQDMDHENMFWYRQDPGLGLRLIYFSYDVKMKEKGDIPEGYSVSREKKERFSLILESASTNQTSMYLCACSLGRPEQYFGPGTRLTVT.

This rearrangement joins TRBV11-2 to TRBJ2-3, with TRBD2 matching over 7 bases. The CDR3 is 11 residues long. Germline assignment: CDR1 SGHAT and CDR2 FQNNGV. With 7 bases clipped from V and 13 bases from J, the junction kept 8 bases outside the gene matches. CDR3 region: CASNFREEEYF. DNA of the CDR3: TGTGCCAGCAACTTCCGGGAGGAGGAGTATTTT.

As to this clonotype: A junction boundary mismatches the germline segment, possibly from a read error. The chain combines TRBV4-2 with TRBJ2-7, with TRBD2 identical over 9 bases. CDR3 length: 19 residues. CDR1 is LGHNA and CDR2 is YNFKEQ in the germline V gene. The CDR3 region has the DNA TGTGCCAGCAGCCAAGACCTAAGCCTCTGGACTAGCGATACCTATGAGCACTACTTC. It translates to CASSQDLSLWTSDTYEHYF.

The V and J genes are TRBV20-1 and TRBJ1-2; D remains ambiguous. V lost 7 bases, J lost 4 bases, and 25 bases lay in between. This CDR3 is built from 16 residues. CDR1 DFQATT and CDR2 SNEGSKA come from the germline V gene (reference sequence). CDR3 loop: CSGSPIMTGQSYGYTF. The CDR3 DNA reads TGCAGTGGCAGCCCAATCATGACCGGCCAGTCCTATGGCTACACCTTC.

This clonotype appeared once. At one end, the junction sequence differs from germline, possibly due to a read error. The chain combines TRBV6-5 with TRBJ2-7; 14 bases map to TRBD2. CDR1 is MNHEY, CDR2 SVGAGI, per germline. CDR3 length equals 15 residues. The CDR3 loop reads CASKGLAGAAYEQYF. CDR3 coding DNA: TGTGCCAGCAAGGGACTAGCGGGAGCGGCCTACGAACAGTACTTC.

With respect to this clonotype: This may arise from a read error, as a much more abundant clone is one base away. The gene calls are TRBV12-3 or TRBV12-4 and TRBJ2-4; D might be TRBD2 (6 bases). The CDR3 contains 12 residues. Trimming cost V 8 bases and J 5 bases, with 10 bases left between them. As DNA, the CDR3 is TGTGCCAGCGGCGCGGGACAAAACATTCAGTACTTC. Translating it yields CASGAGQNIQYF.

On this clonotype itself: An end of the junction differs from the germline gene, which may be a read error. The V call is TRBV30, the J call TRBJ2-7; 8 bases fit TRBD1. CDR3 length equals 14 residues. CDR1 and CDR2 from the germline V gene are GTSNPN and SVGIG (reference sequence). The CDR3 DNA is TGTGTCTGGAGTGTACTCGGGACAGGCTACGAGCAGTACTTC. Amino acid sequence: CVWSVLGTGYEQYF.